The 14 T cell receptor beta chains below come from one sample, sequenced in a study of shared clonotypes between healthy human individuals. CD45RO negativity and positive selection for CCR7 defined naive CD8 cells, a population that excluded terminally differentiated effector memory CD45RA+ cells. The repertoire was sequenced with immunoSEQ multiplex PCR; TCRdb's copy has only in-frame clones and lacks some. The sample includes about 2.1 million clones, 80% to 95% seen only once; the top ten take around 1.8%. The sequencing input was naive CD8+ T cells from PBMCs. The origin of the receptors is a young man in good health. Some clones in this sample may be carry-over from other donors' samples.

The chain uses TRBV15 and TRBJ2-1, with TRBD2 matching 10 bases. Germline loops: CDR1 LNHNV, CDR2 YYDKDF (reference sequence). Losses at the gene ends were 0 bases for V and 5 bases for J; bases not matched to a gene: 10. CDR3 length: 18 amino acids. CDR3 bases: TGTGCCACCAGCAGAGACTTGAGGCTAGCGGGAGAAAACAATGAGCAGTTCTTC. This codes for CATSRDLRLAGENNEQFF.

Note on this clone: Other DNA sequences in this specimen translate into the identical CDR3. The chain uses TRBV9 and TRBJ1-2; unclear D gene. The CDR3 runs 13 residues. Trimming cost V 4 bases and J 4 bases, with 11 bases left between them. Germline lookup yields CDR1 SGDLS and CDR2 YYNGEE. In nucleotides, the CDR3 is TGTGCCAGCAGCTCAGGTGGTCCCTATGGCTACACCTTC. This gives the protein CASSSGGPYGYTF.

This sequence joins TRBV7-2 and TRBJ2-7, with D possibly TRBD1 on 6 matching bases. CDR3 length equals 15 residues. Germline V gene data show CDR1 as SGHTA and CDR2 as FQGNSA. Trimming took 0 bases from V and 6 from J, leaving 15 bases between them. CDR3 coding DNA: TGTGCCAGCAGCTTAGCGTGGGGACAACCAATCGAGCAGTACTTC. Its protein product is CASSLAWGQPIEQYF. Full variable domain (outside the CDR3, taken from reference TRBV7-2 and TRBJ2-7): GAGVSQSPSNKVTEKGKDVELRCDPISGHTALYWYRQSLGQGLEFLIYFQGNSAPDKSGLPSDRFSAERTGGSVSTLTIQRTQQEDSAVYLCASSLAWGQPIEQYFGPGTRLTVT.

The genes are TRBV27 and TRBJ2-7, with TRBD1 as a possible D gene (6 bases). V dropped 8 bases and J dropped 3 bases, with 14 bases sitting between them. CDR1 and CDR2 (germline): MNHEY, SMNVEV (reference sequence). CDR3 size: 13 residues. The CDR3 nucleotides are TGTGCCAGCTGGGACAATTTGTACTACGAGCAGTACTTC. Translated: CASWDNLYYEQYF.

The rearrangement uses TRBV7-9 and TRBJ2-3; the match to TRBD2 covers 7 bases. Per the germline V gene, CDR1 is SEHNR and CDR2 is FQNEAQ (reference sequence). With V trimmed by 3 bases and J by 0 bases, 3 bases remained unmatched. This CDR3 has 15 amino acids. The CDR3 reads CASSFLAGSTDTQYF. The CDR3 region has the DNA TGTGCCAGCAGCTTCTTAGCGGGTAGCACAGATACGCAGTATTTT. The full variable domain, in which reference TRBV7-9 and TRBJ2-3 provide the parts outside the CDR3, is DTGVSQNPRHKITKRGQNVTFRCDPISEHNRLYWYRQTLGQGPEFLTYFQNEAQLEKSRLLSDRFSAERPKGSFSTLEIQRTEQGDSAMYLCASSFLAGSTDTQYFGPGTRLTVL.

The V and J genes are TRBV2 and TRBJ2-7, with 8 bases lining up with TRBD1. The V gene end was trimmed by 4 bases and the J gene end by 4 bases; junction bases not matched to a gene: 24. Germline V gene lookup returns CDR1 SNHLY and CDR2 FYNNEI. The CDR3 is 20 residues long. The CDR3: CASSGPGQDPTSLRVYEQYF. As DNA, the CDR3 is TGTGCCAGCAGTGGACCGGGACAGGACCCAACAAGTCTACGAGTTTACGAGCAGTACTTC.

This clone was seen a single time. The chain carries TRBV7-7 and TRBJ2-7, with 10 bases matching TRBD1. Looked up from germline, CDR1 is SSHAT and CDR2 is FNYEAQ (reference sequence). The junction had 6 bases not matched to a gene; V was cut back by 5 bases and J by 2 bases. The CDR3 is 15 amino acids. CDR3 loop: CASSPGTGVAYEQYF. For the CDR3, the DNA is TGTGCCAGCAGCCCTGGGACAGGGGTGGCCTACGAGCAGTACTTC. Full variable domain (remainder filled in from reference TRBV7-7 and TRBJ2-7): GAGVSQSPRYKVTKRGQDVTLRCDPISSHATLYWYQQALGQGPEFLTYFNYEAQPDKSGLPSDRFSAERPEGSISTLTIQRTEQRDSAMYRCASSPGTGVAYEQYFGPGTRLTVT.

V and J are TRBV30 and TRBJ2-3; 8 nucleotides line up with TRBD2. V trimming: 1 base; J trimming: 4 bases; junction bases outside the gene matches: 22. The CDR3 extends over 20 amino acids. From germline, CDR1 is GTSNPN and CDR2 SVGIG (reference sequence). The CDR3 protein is CAWSAPGAGVSDGFADTQYF. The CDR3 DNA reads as TGTGCCTGGAGTGCTCCAGGAGCGGGAGTAAGTGATGGGTTCGCAGATACGCAGTATTTT.

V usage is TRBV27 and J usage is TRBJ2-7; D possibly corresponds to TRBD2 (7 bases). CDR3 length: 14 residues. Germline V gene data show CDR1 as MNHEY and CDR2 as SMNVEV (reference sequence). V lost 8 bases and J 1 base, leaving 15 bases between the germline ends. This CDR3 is CASAVGGASYEQYF. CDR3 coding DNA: TGTGCCAGCGCCGTAGGGGGGGCGTCCTACGAGCAGTACTTC.

The CDR3 nucleotides are TGTGCCAGCAGCCAAGATCGGTTAGCGGGAGCCGGGGAGCTGTTTTTT. Amino acids: CASSQDRLAGAGELFF. The chain has TRBV4-2 and TRBJ2-2, with 9 positions matching TRBD2. The V gene end was trimmed by 0 bases and the J gene end by 6 bases; junction bases not matched to a gene: 5. The germline CDR1 and CDR2 sequences are LGHNA and YNFKEQ. The CDR3 totals 16 residues.

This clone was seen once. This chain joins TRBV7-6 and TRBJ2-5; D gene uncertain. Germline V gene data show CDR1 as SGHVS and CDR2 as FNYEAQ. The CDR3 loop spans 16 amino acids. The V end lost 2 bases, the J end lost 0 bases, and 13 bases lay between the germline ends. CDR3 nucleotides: TGTGCCAGCAGCTTACTTGCAGGAGAAAACCAAGAGACCCAGTACTTC. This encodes CASSLLAGENQETQYF.

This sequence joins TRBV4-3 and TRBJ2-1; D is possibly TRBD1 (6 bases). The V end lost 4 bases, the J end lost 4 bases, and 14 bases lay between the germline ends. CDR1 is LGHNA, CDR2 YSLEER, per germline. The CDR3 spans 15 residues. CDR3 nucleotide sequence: TGCGCCAGCAGCCCTGACAGGACCTCATACAATGAGCAGTTCTTC. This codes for CASSPDRTSYNEQFF.

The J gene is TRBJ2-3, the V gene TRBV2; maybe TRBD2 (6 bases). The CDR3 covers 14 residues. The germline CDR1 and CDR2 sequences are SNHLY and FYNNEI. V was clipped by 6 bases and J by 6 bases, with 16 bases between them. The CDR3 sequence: CASSLGLSGDTQYF. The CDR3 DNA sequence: TGTGCCAGCAGCTTAGGACTCAGCGGGGATACGCAGTATTTT.

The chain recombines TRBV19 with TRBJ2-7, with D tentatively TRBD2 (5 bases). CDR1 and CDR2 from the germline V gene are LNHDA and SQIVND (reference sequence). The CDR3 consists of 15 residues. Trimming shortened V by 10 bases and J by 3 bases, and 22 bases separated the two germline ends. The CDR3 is CATRPPGREIYEQYF. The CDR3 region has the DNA TGTGCCACCCGCCCCCCGGGTAGGGAGATCTACGAGCAGTACTTC.